The T cell receptor (beta chain) described here comes from a study of blood T cell repertoires in COVID-19. Study details: Acute and convalescent COVID-19 samples came from the United States, Italy and Spain. The cDNA or gDNA used as material had been derived from T cells, B-cell-depleted T cells, or PBMCs.

In the original processing: Amplification of reference gene primers was used by the study to estimate nucleated cell counts. Sequenced by immunoSEQ multiplex PCR; TCRdb stores in-frame clones only, minus some. The DNA was the basis for D and trimming; V, J and clone size are from that table. The top ten hold 10% to 15% of the sample, which has 93,000 or so clones, approximately 87% seen once. The clonotype was recovered from a human donor in a cohort sampled during active or convalescent COVID-19. The sample consisted of peripheral blood.

In nucleotides, the CDR3 is TGCGCCAGCAGCCAATACAGGAACTCAAACATTCAGTACTTC. Its translation: CASSQYRNSNIQYF. The V gene is TRBV4-3, the J gene TRBJ2-4; D is perhaps TRBD1 (5 bases). The V end lost 2 bases, the J end lost 6 bases, and 11 bases lay between the germline ends. CDR3 size: 14 residues. CDR1 and CDR2 from the germline V gene are LGHNA and YSLEER.